One and the same sample provided the 28 T cell receptor beta chains below, sequenced in a study of metastatic and nonmetastatic thyroid tumors (dated by TCRdb to 2019 to 2021). The method behind the library was PCR. Sequencing used an Illumina HiSeq 4000. TCRdb passed the public sequencing reads through fastp at Q25 and MiXCR, retaining productive beta sequences. A total of 53,000 or so clones appear in this sample, more than 20% of them only once. 3.5% to 4.5% of the sample is held by the ten biggest clonotypes. No treatment had been received by any patient before thyroid surgery. The sample was blood. The receptors here all came from a female donor with papillary thyroid cancer or a benign thyroid nodule (not recorded which). Some clones in this sample may be carry-over from other donors' samples.

This clone was recorded at least ten times. The rearrangement uses TRBV28 and TRBJ2-3; D is undetermined. Germline V gene lookup returns CDR1 MDHEN and CDR2 SYDVKM. CDR3 size: 10 residues. V lost 5 bases and J 6 bases, leaving 3 bases between the germline ends. The DNA of the CDR3 is TGTGCCAGCAGTAGGGATACGCAGTATTTT. It specifies CASSRDTQYF.

A few counts support this clone. A much more abundant neighbour one base away suggests this may be a read error. The genes are TRBV29-1 and TRBJ1-1; no definite D call. The V gene lost 8 bases and the J gene lost 2 bases, with 9 bases spanning the gap. CDR1 is SQVTM and CDR2 is ANQGSEA in the germline V gene. The CDR3 has 11 residues. CDR3 in amino acids: CSWRGNTEAFF. The CDR3 coding sequence is TGCAGCTGGCGGGGAAACACTGAAGCTTTCTTT. The full variable domain, rest sourced from reference TRBV29-1 and TRBJ1-1, is SAVISQKPSRDICQRGTSLTIQCQVDSQVTMMFWYRQQPGQSLTLIATANQGSEATYESGFVIDKFPISRPNLTFSTLTVSNMSPEDSSIYLCSWRGNTEAFFGQGTRLTVV.

This clone was seen once. This may arise from a read error, as a much more abundant clone is one base away. V and J are TRBV7-3 and TRBJ1-4, with D unclear. From germline, CDR1 is SGHTA and CDR2 FQGTGA. The CDR3 is made up of 14 amino acids. The V gene lost 3 bases and the J gene lost 3 bases, with 8 bases spanning the gap. CDR3 in DNA: TGTGCCAGCAGCTTGGGTTGCCCTAATGAAAAACTGTTTTTT. It yields the protein CASSLGCPNEKLFF.

This clone was counted many times. This sequence joins TRBV2 and TRBJ1-4, with D hard to call. V gave up 6 bases and J gave up 5 bases, with 7 bases separating them. This CDR3 is built from 12 residues. Germline CDR1 is SNHLY and CDR2 is FYNNEI. The CDR3 sequence: CASRDVNEKLFF. The CDR3 DNA reads as TGTGCCAGCAGGGACGTAAATGAAAAACTGTTTTTT.

This clone has ten or more counts. The chain carries TRBV28 and TRBJ1-1; the D is unclear. CDR1 and CDR2 (germline): MDHEN, SYDVKM. CDR3 length equals 13 residues. V was pared by 2 bases and J by 4 bases, with 8 bases between. The CDR3 here is CASSLVVRTEAFF. CDR3 nucleotides: TGTGCCAGCAGTTTAGTAGTGCGCACTGAAGCTTTCTTT.

This clone has a count of ten or more. The V gene is TRBV3-2, the J gene TRBJ2-1; the tabulated D call, TRBD1, remains unverified against the DNA. TRBV3-2 constitutes a pseudogene. The CDR3 contains 20 residues. The CDR3 sequence: CASSQVNGAAGGRAYNEQFF. DNA of the CDR3: TGTGCCAGCAGCCAAGTTAATGGAGCGGCGGGCGGGAGGGCCTACAATGAGCAGTTCTTC.

On this clone: A much larger clone lies a single base off, so this may be a read error. The CDR3 region is CASSHSKSDDQYF. Here the CDR3 DNA reads TGTGCCAGCAGCCACTCGAAATCGGATGACCAGTACTTC. The V and J genes are TRBV7-3 and TRBJ2-5; D remains ambiguous. V lost 5 bases, J lost 10 bases, and 17 bases lay in between. Germline V lookup: CDR1 SGHTA, CDR2 FQGTGA. The CDR3 has 13 residues.

On this clone: The CDR3 does not close with the conserved phenylalanine or tryptophan, likely indicating a read error. It is unclear where the CDR3 begins or ends on the DNA, so no DNA is shown, and the CDR3 is as TCRdb lists it. V and J are TRBV6-1 and TRBJ2-7; the table's D gene call, TRBD1, was not cross checked with the DNA. The CDR3 is 16 amino acids in total, end residues counted. The germline V gene has CDR1 MNHNS and CDR2 SASEGT. The CDR3 region is CASSERAGTGGDEKYL.

This clone was found many times. A much larger clone lies a single base off, so this may be a read error. CDR3: CASSLTGLQETQYF. CDR3 coding DNA: TGCGCCAGCAGCCTGACTGGGCTCCAAGAGACCCAGTACTTC. V gene TRBV4-1 combines with J gene TRBJ2-5, with D uncertain. CDR1 MGHRA and CDR2 YSYEKL come from the germline V gene. V was trimmed by 4 bases and J by 1 base, leaving 10 bases between them. This CDR3 spans 14 amino acids.

Turning to this clone: This may be a read error: a much more frequent sequence differs by one nucleotide. The chain has TRBV10-3 and TRBJ2-1, with TRBD2 matching 10 bases. Germline-derived CDR1 and CDR2 are ENHRY and SYGVKD. Losses at the gene ends were 8 bases for V and 5 bases for J; bases not matched to a gene: 12. The CDR3 spans 16 residues. For the CDR3, the DNA is TGTGCCATCGCTCGAAACGGGACTAGCGTAGACAATGAGCAGTTCTTC. Protein: CAIARNGTSVDNEQFF.

The CDR3 loop is CASSSMCQGSNYEQYF. The CDR3 DNA reads TGTGCCAGCAGTTCTATGTGTCAGGGCTCTAACTACGAGCAGTACTTC. The chain couples TRBV28 to TRBJ2-7, with D perhaps matching TRBD1 (5 bases). V shed 4 bases and J shed 3 bases, with 19 bases lying between them. This CDR3 has 16 amino acids. Per the germline V gene, CDR1 is MDHEN and CDR2 is SYDVKM.

In its sample, this clone was seen many times. CDR3 amino acids: CASSSARGGREQYF. The CDR3 DNA reads TGTGCCAGCAGTTCCGCAAGGGGGGGCAGGGAGCAGTACTTC. The chain carries TRBV27 and TRBJ2-7, with a tentative D call TRBD2 (7 bases). Germline V lookup: CDR1 MNHEY, CDR2 SMNVEV (reference sequence). Trimming shortened V by 4 bases and J by 7 bases, and 17 bases separated the two germline ends. The CDR3 runs to 14 residues.

This clone was counted at least ten times. This chain joins TRBV4-1 and TRBJ2-2; 11 bases match TRBD1. The CDR3 sequence is 19 residues long. The J segment lost 5 bases and the V segment lost 3 bases, leaving 14 bases of the junction unmatched. The germline V gene has CDR1 MGHRA and CDR2 YSYEKL. The CDR3 loop is CASSQILWTGGARTGELFF. The CDR3 nucleotides are TGCGCCAGCAGCCAGATCCTATGGACAGGGGGCGCACGGACCGGGGAGCTGTTTTTT.

There are many counts of this clone. The V gene is TRBV2, the J gene TRBJ1-2; 7 nucleotides agree with TRBD1. The CDR3 is 13 amino acids. The J segment lost 3 bases and the V segment lost 10 bases, leaving 8 bases of the junction unmatched. Germline loops: CDR1 SNHLY, CDR2 FYNNEI. This CDR3 reads CAKAGGSDYGYTF. The CDR3 bases are TGTGCCAAAGCAGGGGGGTCGGACTATGGCTACACCTTC.

In its sample, this clone was seen many times. V and J are TRBV9 and TRBJ2-3; 11 bases line up with TRBD2. CDR1 and CDR2 (germline): SGDLS, YYNGEE. This CDR3 is 16 amino acids long. With 3 bases clipped from V and 2 bases from J, the junction kept 5 bases outside the gene matches. Here the CDR3 DNA reads TGTGCCAGCAGCGCGGGGACTAGCGGACTCACAGATACGCAGTATTTT. As protein: CASSAGTSGLTDTQYF.

The table lists this clone with many counts. The chain is built from TRBV19 and TRBJ2-1; TRBD2 agrees at 10 bases. The germline V gene has CDR1 LNHDA and CDR2 SQIVND (reference sequence). CDR3 length: 15 amino acids. Trimming at V came to 6 bases and at J to 4 bases, leaving 6 bases not matched to a gene. In DNA, the CDR3 is TGTGCCAGTAGATTATATAGCGGGAGGTACAATGAGCAGTTCTTC. It encodes CASRLYSGRYNEQFF. Full variable domain (outside the CDR3, taken from reference TRBV19 and TRBJ2-1): DGGITQSPKYLFRKEGQNVTLSCEQNLNHDAMYWYRQDPGQGLRLIYYSQIVNDFQKGDIAEGYSVSREKKESFPLTVTSAQKNPTAFYLCASRLYSGRYNEQFFGPGTRLTVL.

This clone was observed at least ten times. This rearrangement joins TRBV15 to TRBJ1-5; the match to TRBD1 covers 8 bases. The V gene end was trimmed by 6 bases and the J gene end by 6 bases; junction bases not matched to a gene: 10. Germline V gene lookup returns CDR1 LNHNV and CDR2 YYDKDF (reference sequence). This CDR3 has 15 residues. The CDR3 spells CATSRIGQGSQPQHF. As DNA, the CDR3 is TGTGCCACCAGTCGAATAGGACAGGGCAGTCAGCCCCAGCATTTT.

This clone has ten or more counts. The rearrangement uses TRBV25-1 and TRBJ2-7; D gene unclear. The germline V and J ends were trimmed by 7 bases and 3 bases, with 7 bases remaining between them. CDR1 is MGHDK and CDR2 is SYGVNS in the germline V gene. There are 11 residues in the CDR3. The CDR3 is CASTRNYEQYF. CDR3 nucleotides: TGTGCCAGCACTCGAAACTACGAGCAGTACTTC.

This chain links TRBV29-1 with TRBJ2-7, with D tentatively TRBD1 (6 bases). The ends were cut back, 4 bases at V and 1 base at J, with 8 bases in the middle. CDR3 length: 12 residues. Per the germline V gene, CDR1 is SQVTM and CDR2 is ANQGSEA. The chain's CDR3 is CSVGQGSYEQYF. CDR3 DNA: TGCAGCGTTGGTCAGGGGTCCTACGAGCAGTACTTC.

This clone was counted ten times or more. The V and J genes are TRBV3-1 and TRBJ2-5; TRBD1 aligns across 8 bases. The CDR3 has 15 amino acids. After removal of 3 bases from V and 7 bases from J, the junction contained 10 bases not matched to a gene. Germline values: CDR1 LGHDT, CDR2 YNNKEL (reference sequence). The CDR3 is CASSQRRGLGGTQYF. CDR3 DNA: TGTGCCAGCAGCCAGCGCAGGGGGCTAGGGGGGACCCAGTACTTC.

At least ten counts were recorded for this clone. This sequence joins TRBV5-1 and TRBJ2-5; D possibly corresponds to TRBD2 (5 bases). V gave up 3 bases and J gave up 5 bases, with 8 bases separating them. The CDR3 is 12 residues long. Germline assignment: CDR1 SGHRS and CDR2 YFSETQ. In DNA form, the CDR3 reads TGCGCCAGCAGCTCGGGCGGGGAGACCCAGTACTTC. Its protein product is CASSSGGETQYF.

There are many counts of this clone. The chain joins TRBV3-1 to TRBJ2-7; 11 bases match TRBD2. The CDR3 length is 17 residues. Trimming cost V 5 bases and J 1 base; bases outside gene matches: 10. Germline values: CDR1 LGHDT, CDR2 YNNKEL (reference sequence). The CDR3 sequence: CASSTTETSGTSYEQYF. In DNA, the CDR3 is TGTGCCAGCAGCACAACAGAGACTAGCGGGACATCCTACGAGCAGTACTTC.

This clone was counted at least ten times. V is TRBV5-5 and J is TRBJ1-5, with D uncertain. Germline values: CDR1 SGHKS, CDR2 YYEKEE (reference sequence). CDR3 length equals 13 residues. Trimming left V 2 bases short and J 3 bases short, with 6 bases between. CDR3 in amino acids: CASSLSLNQPQHF. The CDR3 DNA follows: TGTGCCAGCAGCTTAAGCCTCAATCAGCCCCAGCATTTT. The full variable domain, completed using reference TRBV5-5 and TRBJ1-5, is DAGVTQSPTHLIKTRGQQVTLRCSPISGHKSVSWYQQVLGQGPQFIFQYYEKEERGRGNFPDRFSARQFPNYSSELNVNALLLGDSALYLCASSLSLNQPQHFGDGTRLSIL.

This clone was detected many times. The chain has TRBV18 and TRBJ1-3; D unclear. The V end lost 5 bases, the J end lost 4 bases, and 12 bases lay between the germline ends. The CDR3 loop spans 14 amino acids. Per the germline V gene, CDR1 is KGHSH and CDR2 is LQKENI. The CDR3 nucleotides are TGTGCCAGCTCATGGACGGAAAGGGGAAACACCATATATTTT. Translation gives CASSWTERGNTIYF.

Concerning this clone: A junction boundary mismatches the germline segment, possibly from a read error. This chain uses TRBV30 with TRBJ1-3; a weak D match, TRBD1 (6 bases). The CDR3 is 14 amino acids. In germline, CDR1 is GTSNPN, CDR2 SVGIG (reference sequence). CDR3 sequence (DNA): TGTGCCAGGAGTGTAGGGGGTCTGGGAAACACCATATATTTT. Translation: CARSVGGLGNTIYF.

Remarks on this clone: The germline gene is not matched at one end of the junction; a read error may be the cause. The V and J genes are TRBV12-3 or TRBV12-4 and TRBJ2-1; D remains unclear. The CDR3 is 11 residues long. The CDR3 nucleotides are TGTGCCTGCAGTCGGACCTGGGAGCAGTTCTTC. It yields the protein CACSRTWEQFF.

This clone was observed at least ten times. Other DNA sequences in this sample translate to the same CDR3. V usage is TRBV11-2 and J usage is TRBJ2-7; no clear D. The CDR3 totals 14 residues. Germline CDR1 and CDR2: SGHAT and FQNNGV. The V gene lost 0 bases and the J gene lost 0 bases, with 6 bases spanning the gap. In DNA form, the CDR3 reads TGTGCCAGCAGCTTAGATTGGTTCTCCTACGAGCAGTACTTC. Its translation: CASSLDWFSYEQYF.

This clone showed up many times. The rearrangement links TRBV19 to TRBJ2-2; maybe TRBD2 (6 bases). CDR1 and CDR2 from the germline V gene are LNHDA and SQIVND (reference sequence). The germline V and J ends were trimmed by 0 bases and 6 bases, with 14 bases remaining between them. The CDR3 is made up of 16 amino acids. The chain's CDR3 is CASSIEGTWGAGELFF. DNA for the CDR3: TGTGCCAGTAGTATAGAAGGGACCTGGGGGGCCGGGGAGCTGTTTTTT.